This is a list of T cell receptor beta chains from one sample in a study of cytomegalovirus exposure and HLA in healthy donors. Sequencing used immunoSEQ multiplex PCR; TCRdb keeps in-frame clones, though not all of them. The table has around 140,000 clones, around 82% seen once; the top ten hold over 2.5%. The sample was PBMCs. These receptors were taken from a female donor in good health and CMV-seronegative. The CDR3 runs from the conserved cysteine through the conserved F or W. The D gene is left open where the match is weak. Some rows have no size entry. The others give once, few or many, or a class for an expanded clone.

d_call	v_call	clone_size	j_call	cdr3_length	cdr3_nt	cdr3_aa
NA	TRBV29-1	many	TRBJ2-1	13	TGCAGCGCACAGGGAGATAGCTACAATGAGCAGTTCTTC	CSAQGDSYNEQFF
TRBD2	TRBV5-1	once	TRBJ2-1	16	TGCGCCAGCAGCTTGGATCGGGGGGTTTCCTACAATGAGCAGTTCTTC	CASSLDRGVSYNEQFF
NA	TRBV7-2	NA	TRBJ1-1	13	TGTGCCAGCAGCCAAATAGGGGGCACTGAAGCTTTCTTT	CASSQIGGTEAFF
TRBD2	TRBV11-2	NA	TRBJ2-1	15	TGTGCCAGCAGCTTAGACGGGGACTATAGAGGTGAGCAGTTCTTC	CASSLDGDYRGEQFF
NA	TRBV4-2	NA	TRBJ2-3	14	TGTGCCAGCAGCCAAGATCGGGGAACAGATACGCAGTATTTT	CASSQDRGTDTQYF
NA	TRBV5-6	few	TRBJ1-4	15	TGTGCCAGCAGCTTGGCTGATCTATACGTTGAAAAACTGTTTTTT	CASSLADLYVEKLFF
TRBD2	TRBV6-1	NA	TRBJ2-1	16	TGTGCCAGCAGTGTATTTAGCGGGGCGACCTACAATGAGCAGTTCTTC	CASSVFSGATYNEQFF
TRBD1	TRBV15	NA	TRBJ1-5	18	TGTGCCACCAGCAGAACACAGGGGGCGCGAGTCGGGGGTCAGCCCCAGCATTTT	CATSRTQGARVGGQPQHF
NA	TRBV5-4	NA	TRBJ2-3	15	TGTGCCAGCAGCCCGGACAGTAATCCCACAGATACGCAGTATTTT	CASSPDSNPTDTQYF
TRBD1	TRBV5-6	once	TRBJ1-2	15	TGTGCCAGCAGCTTAGAACTACAGGGGATCTATGGCTACCCCTTC	CASSLELQGIYGYPF
TRBD1	TRBV7-2	NA	TRBJ1-6	19	TGTGCCAGCAGCTCATTTAGTAGCCTCCTTGGGACAGAAAATTCACCCCTCCACTTT	CASSSFSSLLGTENSPLHF
NA	TRBV28	NA	TRBJ1-2	15	TGTGCCAGCAGTTTATTCGGAGCAACTAACTATGGCTACACCTTC	CASSLFGATNYGYTF
NA	TRBV28	once	TRBJ2-5	14	TGTGCCAGCAGAAAGACAGGATACCAAGAGGCCCAGTACTTC	CASRKTGYQEAQYF
NA	TRBV7-2	NA	TRBJ2-1	16	TGTGCCAGCAGCTTAAGGTGGCAGGGCTTAGGCAATGAGCAGTTCTTC	CASSLRWQGLGNEQFF
TRBD1	TRBV11-2	NA	TRBJ2-7	16	TGTGCCAGCAGCCCAATCTCCCGGACAGGGTCCTACGAGCAGTACTTC	CASSPISRTGSYEQYF
NA	TRBV9	NA	TRBJ2-2	17	TGTGCCAGCAGCGTAAGGGGTCTCGGGGGACGAACCGGGGAGCTGTTTTTT	CASSVRGLGGRTGELFF
NA	TRBV30	NA	TRBJ1-2	15	TGTGCCTGGAGTGTACGACGAGACAGCAACTATGGCTACACCTTC	CAWSVRRDSNYGYTF
NA	TRBV6-6	NA	TRBJ2-1	15	TGTGCCAGCAGAAACGGACATCGTCCACACAATGAGCAGTTCTTC	CASRNGHRPHNEQFF
NA	TRBV7-8	NA	TRBJ2-7	14	TGTGCCAGCAGCTTTGGGGGCTTCGCCTACGAGCAGTACTTC	CASSFGGFAYEQYF
TRBD2	TRBV19	NA	TRBJ2-5	16	TGTGCCAGTAGCATCGTGACTAGCGGGAGAAGGGAGACCCAGTACTTC	CASSIVTSGRRETQYF
NA	TRBV14	NA	TRBJ1-1	16	TGTGCCAGCAGCCAAGAGGGCTTGGACATGAACACTGAAGCTTTCTTT	CASSQEGLDMNTEAFF
NA	TRBV6-1	NA	TRBJ1-2	15	TGTGCCAGCAGCCACAAGACAGGAACTAACTATGGCTACCCCTTC	CASSHKTGTNYGYPF
NA	TRBV4-1	few	TRBJ1-1	15	TGCGCCAGCAGCCCCCACCGGGACATTCATACTGAAGCTTTCTTT	CASSPHRDIHTEAFF
TRBD2	TRBV7-8	NA	TRBJ2-2	18	TGTGCCAGCAGCTCCTTGGCTAGCGGGAGGATTAACACCGGGGAGCTGTTTTTT	CASSSLASGRINTGELFF
NA	TRBV7-3	NA	TRBJ2-2	18	TGTGCCAGCAGCTTAACGGGGCCTCTTATCGCGAACACCGGGGAGCTGTTTTTT	CASSLTGPLIANTGELFF
NA	TRBV11-2	NA	TRBJ2-7	14	TGTGCCAGCAGCTTAGGTTCCCCCTTTAACGAGCAGTACTTC	CASSLGSPFNEQYF